This T cell receptor (beta chain) was profiled in a study of blood T cell repertoires in COVID-19 (TCRdb year 2020). The study in broad terms: The collaborator samples originated in the United States, Italy and Spain and spanned the acute and convalescent phases of COVID-19. Where HLA class I and class II types were available, the types were taken from metadata supplied by the sample provider, not from assay-based typing. A de-identified subject ID, COVID-19 status, age in years and sex were almost always included in the sample metadata. The repertoires were released in a freely available public database meant as a resource for research on the immune response to SARS-CoV-2. Samples were obtained from the ongoing ImmuneRACE study (first 160 participants) and from about 1,300 subjects provided by 6 global collaborators. The material from the prospective study consisted of cDNA or gDNA derived from T cells, B-cell-depleted T cells, or PBMCs. Deeply sampled blood TCRbeta repertoires from subjects exposed to, actively infected with, or recovered from COVID-19 were included in the dataset.

What the research found in general, with its limitations: The amount of clinical and demographic metadata varied by source and participant and was provided uncurated.

TCRbeta CDR3 regions were amplified from genomic DNA by means of the immunoSEQ Assay, a bias-controlled multiplex PCR. Per the source publication's procedure: The number of nucleated cells in each sample was estimated by amplification of reference gene primers within the assay. To quantify the absolute abundance of each unique TCRbeta CDR3 rearrangement, sequence reads were collapsed and filtered. For each sample, productive Simpson clonality was calculated as the square root of Simpson's diversity index over productive rearrangements. The immuneACCESS repertoire file appears here via TCRdb, limited to in-frame rearrangements. These files lack a portion of the clones; in checked studies, under half of the deficit traces to unresolved V genes, and the cause of the others is not known. The DNA gave D and trimming, while V, J and clone size come from that table. The sample data list about 120,000 clones, and roughly four fifths of these were observed just once. The leading ten clones occupy 9.5% to 13% of the sample.

Reading the germline V gene gives CDR1 SNHLY and CDR2 FYNNEI. V is clipped by 4 bases and J by 5 bases, and the sequence between their germline boundaries is 10 bases long. The CDR3 spans 13 residues, from the cysteine through the phenylalanine. Left in the record is the CDR3 DNA by itself, 39 bases read in frame from the first base. Each collaborating institution followed its own protocols to collect whole blood in K2EDTA tubes. Collaborator samples were shipped for TCRbeta analysis as frozen whole blood, isolated PBMCs, or DNA extracted from either sample type. As concerns this clone: Its antigen is unknown. No base qualities exist here, and no much larger clone lies one base off it.

Recombination joined TRBV2 with TRBJ2-3, with TRBD1 as a weak D call on 5 bases. The TCR sequence derives from a human donor in a cohort sampled during active COVID-19. Sequencing was performed on peripheral blood. This receptor carries the CDR3 CASSGSREDTQYF. The nucleotides read TGTGCCAGCAGTGGCAGCAGGGAAGATACGCAGTATTTT.